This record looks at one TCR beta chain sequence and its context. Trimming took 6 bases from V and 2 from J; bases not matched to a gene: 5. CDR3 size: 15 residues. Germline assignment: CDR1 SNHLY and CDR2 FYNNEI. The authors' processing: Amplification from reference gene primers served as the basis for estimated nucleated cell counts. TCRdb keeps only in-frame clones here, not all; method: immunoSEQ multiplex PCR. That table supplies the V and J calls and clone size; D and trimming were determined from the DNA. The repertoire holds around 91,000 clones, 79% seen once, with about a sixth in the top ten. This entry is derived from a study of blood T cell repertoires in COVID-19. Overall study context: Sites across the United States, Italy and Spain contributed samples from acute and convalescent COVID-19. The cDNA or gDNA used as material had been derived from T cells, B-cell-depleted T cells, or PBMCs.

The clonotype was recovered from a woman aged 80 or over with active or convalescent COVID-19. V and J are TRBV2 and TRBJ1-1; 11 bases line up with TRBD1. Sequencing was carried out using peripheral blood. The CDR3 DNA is TGTGCCAGCAGAGTAGGGACAGGGGGAAACACTGAAGCTTTCTTT. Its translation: CASRVGTGGNTEAFF.